This T cell receptor (beta chain) came from a study of shared clonotypes between healthy human individuals. This table comes from immunoSEQ multiplex PCR, and its TCRdb copy is limited to in-frame clones, with some not included. The sample contains over 75,000 clones, 60% to 75% of which appear only once. The sample was memory CD8+ T cells sorted from blood. Noted subset: CD45RO+ cells pooled with CCR7-negative TemRA cells. This clonotype was obtained from a man aged 30-40 years in good health.

The CDR3 here is CASSQLAGDSYEQYF. The CDR3 nucleotides are TGTGCCAGCAGTCAACTAGCAGGGGACTCCTACGAGCAGTACTTC. This rearrangement joins TRBV2 to TRBJ2-7; D possibly uses TRBD1 or TRBD2 (6 bases each). V gave up 5 bases and J gave up 0 bases, with 14 bases separating them. The CDR3 contains 15 residues. Germline values: CDR1 SNHLY, CDR2 FYNNEI.